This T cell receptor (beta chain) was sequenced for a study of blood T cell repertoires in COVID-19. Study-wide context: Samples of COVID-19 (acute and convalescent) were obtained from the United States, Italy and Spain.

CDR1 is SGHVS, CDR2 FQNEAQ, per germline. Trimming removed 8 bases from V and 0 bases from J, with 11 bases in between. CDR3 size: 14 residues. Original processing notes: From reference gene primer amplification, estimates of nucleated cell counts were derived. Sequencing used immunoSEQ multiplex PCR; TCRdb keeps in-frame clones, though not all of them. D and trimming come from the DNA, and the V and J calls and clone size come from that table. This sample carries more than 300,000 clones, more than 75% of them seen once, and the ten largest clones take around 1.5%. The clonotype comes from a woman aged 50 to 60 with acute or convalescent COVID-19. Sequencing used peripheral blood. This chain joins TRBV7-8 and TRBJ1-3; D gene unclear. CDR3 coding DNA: TGTGCCAGCGGGCCTGGTTTCTCTGGAAACACCATATATTTT. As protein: CASGPGFSGNTIYF.